The TCR beta chain under discussion was sequenced for a study of blood T cell repertoires in COVID-19. Turning to the study itself: PBMCs, B-cell-depleted T cells, or T cells provided the cDNA or gDNA that made up the material.

Per the authors' pipeline: The assay estimated nucleated cells by amplifying reference gene primers. Sequenced by immunoSEQ multiplex PCR; TCRdb stores in-frame clones only, minus some. V and J calls plus clone size are reproduced from that table; the DNA served to infer D and trimming. The sample records roughly 180,000 clones, 65% to 85% being singletons. After removal of 4 bases from V and 8 bases from J, the junction contained 10 bases not matched to a gene. The CDR3 extends over 15 amino acids. Germline CDR1 reads LGHDT; CDR2 reads YNNKEL (reference sequence). The sample taken for sequencing was peripheral blood. This clonotype was obtained from a woman under 40 with acute or convalescent COVID-19. The J gene is TRBJ2-4, the V gene TRBV3-1 (or the pseudogene TRBV3-2); the match to TRBD2 covers 8 bases. CDR3 nucleotide sequence: TGTGCCAGCAGCCTATCCAGCGGGGGCAGGGACATTCAGTACTTC. Translation gives CASSLSSGGRDIQYF.